This T cell receptor beta chain was captured in a study of cytomegalovirus exposure and HLA in healthy donors. With V trimmed by 6 bases and J by 5 bases, 11 bases remained unmatched. CDR3 length: 15 amino acids. Looked up from germline, CDR1 is SGHNT and CDR2 is YYREEE (reference sequence). The PCR made use of 60 Vbeta and 13 Jbeta primers. Method: immunoSEQ multiplex PCR; TCRdb's copy keeps in-frame clones and lacks some. The data show around 180,000 clones, about 73% seen once. The sample was PBMCs. The sequence came from a woman in her fifties or sixties in good health and CMV-seropositive. The V call is TRBV5-4, the J call TRBJ2-3; 8 nucleotides line up with TRBD2. The CDR3 nucleotides are TGTGCCAGCACCCCCTTGGCGGGGGGTATAGATACGCAGTATTTT. Amino acids: CASTPLAGGIDTQYF.